This TCR beta chain is from a study of identical twins. Via MiXCR, TCRdb re-called the 5' RACE reads, giving one row per CDR3 protein. The sample holds 1.5 million or so distinct CDR3 sequences, 25% to 35% seen once. The CDR3 consists of 11 residues. Trimming left V 6 bases short and J 10 bases short, with 13 bases between. From germline, CDR1 is DFQATT and CDR2 SNEGSKA (reference sequence). The sequence derives from a newborn girl in good health. The V call is TRBV20-1, the J call TRBJ2-1; D not certain. The sample was cord blood. The chain's CDR3 is CSAMKRREQFF. For the CDR3, the DNA is TGCAGTGCCATGAAAAGACGGGAGCAGTTCTTC.